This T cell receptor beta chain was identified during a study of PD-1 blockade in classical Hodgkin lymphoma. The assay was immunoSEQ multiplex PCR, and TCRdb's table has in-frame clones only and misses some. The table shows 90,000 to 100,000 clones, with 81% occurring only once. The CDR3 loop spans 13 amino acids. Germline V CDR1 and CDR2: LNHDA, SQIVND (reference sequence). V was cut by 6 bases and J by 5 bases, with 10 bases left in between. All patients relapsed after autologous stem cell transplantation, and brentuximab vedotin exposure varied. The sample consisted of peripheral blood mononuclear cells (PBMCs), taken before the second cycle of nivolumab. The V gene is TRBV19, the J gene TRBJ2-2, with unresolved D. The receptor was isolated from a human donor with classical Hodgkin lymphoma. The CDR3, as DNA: TGTGCCAGTAGGGTAGGACCAACCGGGGAGCTGTTTTTT. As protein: CASRVGPTGELFF.